This entry concerns a single TCR beta chain. The source of the sample is a study of blood T cell repertoires in COVID-19. Authors' methods: Estimates of nucleated cell counts were drawn from the amplification of reference gene primers. Assay: immunoSEQ multiplex PCR; the TCRdb copy retains only in-frame clones and omits some. That table supplies the V and J calls and clone size; D and trimming were determined from the DNA. The sample yields about 190,000 clones, less than 80% seen once. The V gene's germline CDR1 is MGHRA and CDR2 YSYEKL. This CDR3 spans 15 amino acids. Trimming pared 4 bases from V and 0 bases from J, leaving 12 bases between.

The J gene is TRBJ1-2, the V gene TRBV4-1, with D unclear. The TCR sequence derives from a woman in her forties or fifties with acute or convalescent COVID-19. Sequenced: peripheral blood. CDR3 sequence reads: CASSPRVLTNYGYTF. DNA for the CDR3: TGCGCCAGCAGCCCCCGGGTCTTAACTAACTATGGCTACACCTTC.